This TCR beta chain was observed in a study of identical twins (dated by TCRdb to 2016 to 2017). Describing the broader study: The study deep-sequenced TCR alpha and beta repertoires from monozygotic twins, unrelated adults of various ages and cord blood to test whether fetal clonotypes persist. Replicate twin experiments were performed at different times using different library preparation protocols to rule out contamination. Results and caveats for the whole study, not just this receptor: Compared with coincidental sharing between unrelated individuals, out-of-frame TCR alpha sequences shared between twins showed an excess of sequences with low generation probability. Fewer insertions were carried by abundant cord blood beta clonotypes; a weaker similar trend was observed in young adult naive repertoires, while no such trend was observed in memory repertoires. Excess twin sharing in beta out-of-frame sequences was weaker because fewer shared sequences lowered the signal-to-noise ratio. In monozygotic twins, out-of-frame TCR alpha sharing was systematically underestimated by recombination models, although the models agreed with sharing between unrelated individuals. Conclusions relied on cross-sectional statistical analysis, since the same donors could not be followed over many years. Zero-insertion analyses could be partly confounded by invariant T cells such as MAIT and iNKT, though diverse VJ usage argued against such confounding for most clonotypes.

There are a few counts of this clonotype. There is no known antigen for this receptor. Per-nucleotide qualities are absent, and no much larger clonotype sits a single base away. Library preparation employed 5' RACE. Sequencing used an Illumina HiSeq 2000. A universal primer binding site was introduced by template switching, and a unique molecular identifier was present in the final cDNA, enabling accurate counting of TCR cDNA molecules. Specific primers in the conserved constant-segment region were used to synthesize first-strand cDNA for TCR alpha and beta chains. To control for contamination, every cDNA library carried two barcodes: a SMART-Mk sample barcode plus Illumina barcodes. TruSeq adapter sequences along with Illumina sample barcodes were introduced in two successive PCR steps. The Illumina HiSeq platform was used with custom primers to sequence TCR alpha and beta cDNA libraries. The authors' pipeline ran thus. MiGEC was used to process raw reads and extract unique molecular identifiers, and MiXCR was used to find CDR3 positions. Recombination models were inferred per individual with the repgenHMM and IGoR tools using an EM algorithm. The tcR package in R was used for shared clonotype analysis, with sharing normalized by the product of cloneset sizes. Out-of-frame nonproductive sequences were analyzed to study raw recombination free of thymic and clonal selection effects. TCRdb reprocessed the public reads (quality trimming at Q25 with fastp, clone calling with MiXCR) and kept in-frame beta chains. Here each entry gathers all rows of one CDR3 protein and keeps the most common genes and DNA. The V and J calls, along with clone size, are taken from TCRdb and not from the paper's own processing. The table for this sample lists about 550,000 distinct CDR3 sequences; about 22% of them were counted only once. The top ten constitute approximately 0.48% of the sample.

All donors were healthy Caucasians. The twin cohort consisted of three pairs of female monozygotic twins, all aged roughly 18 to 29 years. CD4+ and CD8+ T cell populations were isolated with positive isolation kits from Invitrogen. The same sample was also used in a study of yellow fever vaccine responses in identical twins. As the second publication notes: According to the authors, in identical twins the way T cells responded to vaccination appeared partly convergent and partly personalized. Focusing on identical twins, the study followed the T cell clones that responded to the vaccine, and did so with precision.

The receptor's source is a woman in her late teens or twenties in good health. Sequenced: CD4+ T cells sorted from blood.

This receptor has the CDR3 CSVEGLEAGGPLRTDTQYF. The sequenced DNA is TGCAGCGTTGAGGGGTTGGAAGCGGGAGGTCCCTTAAGAACAGATACGCAGTATTTT. The chain joins TRBV29-1 to TRBJ2-3, with 9 bases in between that match TRBD2. The junction shows trimming of 3 bases on V and 3 bases on J, and the gene matches do not reach 19 bases of it. CDR1 is given as SQVTM and CDR2 as ANQGSEA, both from the germline V gene. The CDR3 numbers 19 residues from cysteine through phenylalanine. The CDR3 DNA has 57 bases and is translated from base 1.